This T cell receptor beta chain was recovered during a study of long-term antiretroviral therapy in people with HIV. Whole-study context: In the earliest collections, sampling predates the 2015 immediate-ART recommendation by about a decade.

Germline loops: CDR1 WSHSY, CDR2 SAAADI. This CDR3 is 12 amino acids long. V dropped 3 bases and J dropped 4 bases, with 7 bases sitting between them. Sequencing used immunoSEQ v3.0 at survey level. The assay was immunoSEQ multiplex PCR, and TCRdb's table has in-frame clones only and misses some. This sample carries 34,000 or so clones, over 75% of them seen once, and the ten largest clones take about 4.3%. V gene TRBV10-2 combines with J gene TRBJ2-7, with D possibly matching TRBD2 (6 bases). The sequencing here drew on unsorted PBMCs, taken around 3.3 years after starting antiretroviral therapy. The clonotype comes from a young man with HIV. CDR3 amino acids: CASSDAGYEQYF. The CDR3 nucleotides read TGCGCCAGCAGTGACGCGGGGTACGAGCAGTACTTC.